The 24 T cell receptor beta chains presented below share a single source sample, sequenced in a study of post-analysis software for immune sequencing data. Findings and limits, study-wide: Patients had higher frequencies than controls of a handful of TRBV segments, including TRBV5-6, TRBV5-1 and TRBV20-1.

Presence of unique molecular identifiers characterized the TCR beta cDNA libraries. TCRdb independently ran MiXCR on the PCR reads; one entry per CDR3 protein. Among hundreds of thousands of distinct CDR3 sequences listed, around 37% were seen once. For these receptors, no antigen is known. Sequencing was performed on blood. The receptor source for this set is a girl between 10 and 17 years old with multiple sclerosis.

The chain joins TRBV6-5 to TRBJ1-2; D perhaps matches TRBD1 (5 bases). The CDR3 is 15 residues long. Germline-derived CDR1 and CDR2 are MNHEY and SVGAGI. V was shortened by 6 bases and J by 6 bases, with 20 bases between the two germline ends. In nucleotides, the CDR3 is TGTGCCAGCAGCCGCCTCGTGGGGGGAGTCGATGGCTACACCTTC. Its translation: CASSRLVGGVDGYTF.

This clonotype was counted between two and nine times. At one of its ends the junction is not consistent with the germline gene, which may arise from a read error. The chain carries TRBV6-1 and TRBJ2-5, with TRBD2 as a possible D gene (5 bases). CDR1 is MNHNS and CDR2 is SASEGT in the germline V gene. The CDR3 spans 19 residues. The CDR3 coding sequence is TGTGTCAGCAGTGTGCACTCCCCGGTGGAGGCAGATTTCCAAGAGACCCAGTACTTC. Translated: CVSSVHSPVEADFQETQYF.

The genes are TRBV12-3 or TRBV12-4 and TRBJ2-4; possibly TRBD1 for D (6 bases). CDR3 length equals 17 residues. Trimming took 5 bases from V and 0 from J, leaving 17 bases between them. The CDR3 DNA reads TGTGCCAGCAGTCCGCGCTCAGGGGTCCTAGCCAAAAACATTCAGTACTTC. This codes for CASSPRSGVLAKNIQYF.

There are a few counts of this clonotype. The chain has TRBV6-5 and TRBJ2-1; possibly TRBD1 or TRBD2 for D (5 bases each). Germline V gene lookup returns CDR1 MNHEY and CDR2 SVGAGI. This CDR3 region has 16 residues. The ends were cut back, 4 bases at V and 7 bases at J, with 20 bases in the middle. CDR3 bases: TGTGCCAGCAGTTCTCCCGGGGCCCCCCCTCGTAATGAGCAGTTCTTC. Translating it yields CASSSPGAPPRNEQFF.

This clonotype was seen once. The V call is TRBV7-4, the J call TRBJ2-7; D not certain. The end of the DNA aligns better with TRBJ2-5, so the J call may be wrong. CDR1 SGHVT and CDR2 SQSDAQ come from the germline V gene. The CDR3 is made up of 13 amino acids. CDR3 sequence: CASSLGYLETQYF. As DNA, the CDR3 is TGTGCCAGCAGCTTGGGCTATCTAGAGACCCAGTACTTC.

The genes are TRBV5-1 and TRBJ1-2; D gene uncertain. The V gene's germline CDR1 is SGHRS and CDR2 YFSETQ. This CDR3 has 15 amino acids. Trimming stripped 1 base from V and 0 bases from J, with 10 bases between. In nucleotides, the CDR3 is TGCGCCAGCAGCTTGACACCAGGTCCTAACTATGGCTACACCTTC. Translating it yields CASSLTPGPNYGYTF.

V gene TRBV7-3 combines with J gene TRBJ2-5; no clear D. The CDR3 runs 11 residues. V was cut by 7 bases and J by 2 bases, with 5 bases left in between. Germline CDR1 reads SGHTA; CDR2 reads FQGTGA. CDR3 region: CASTAQETQYF. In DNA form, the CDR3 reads TGTGCCAGCACAGCTCAAGAGACCCAGTACTTC.

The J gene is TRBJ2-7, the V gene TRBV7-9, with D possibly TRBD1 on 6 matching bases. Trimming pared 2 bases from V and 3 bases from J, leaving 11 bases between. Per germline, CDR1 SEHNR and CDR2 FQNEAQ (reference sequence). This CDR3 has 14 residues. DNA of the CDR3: TGTGCCAGCAGCTTAAAAGGCAGGGGCTACGAGCAGTACTTC. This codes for CASSLKGRGYEQYF.

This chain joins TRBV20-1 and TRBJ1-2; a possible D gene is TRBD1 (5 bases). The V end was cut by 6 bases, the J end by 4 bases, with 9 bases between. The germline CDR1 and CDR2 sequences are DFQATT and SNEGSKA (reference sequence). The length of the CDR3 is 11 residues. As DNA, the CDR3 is TGCAGTGCAGGGGCGACCTATGGCTACACCTTC. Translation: CSAGATYGYTF.

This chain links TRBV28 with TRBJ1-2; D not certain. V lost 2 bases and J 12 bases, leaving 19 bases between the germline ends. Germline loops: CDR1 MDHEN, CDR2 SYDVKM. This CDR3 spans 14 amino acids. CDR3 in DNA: TGTGCCAGCAGTTTAGGGCCCCCTCGGCAGGTCGACACCTTC. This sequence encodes CASSLGPPRQVDTF.

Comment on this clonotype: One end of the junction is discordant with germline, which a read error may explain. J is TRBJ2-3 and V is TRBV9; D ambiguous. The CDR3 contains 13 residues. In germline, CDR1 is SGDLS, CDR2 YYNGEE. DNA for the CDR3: TGCGCCAGTTCGACCACTGGCACAGATACGCAGTATTTT. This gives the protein CASSTTGTDTQYF.

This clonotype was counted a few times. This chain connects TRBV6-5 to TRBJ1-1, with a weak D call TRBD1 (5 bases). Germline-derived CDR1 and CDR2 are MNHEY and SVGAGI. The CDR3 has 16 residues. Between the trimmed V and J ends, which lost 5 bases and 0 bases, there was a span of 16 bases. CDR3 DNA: TGTGCCAGCAGTCCTCCGGGACTGACGATGAACACTGAAGCTTTCTTT. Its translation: CASSPPGLTMNTEAFF.

The CDR3 coding sequence is TGCGCCAGCAGCCAAGCTAGGGGCCAGTCCACCGGGGAGCTGTTTTTT. Amino acids: CASSQARGQSTGELFF. The V and J genes are TRBV4-1 and TRBJ2-2, with D possibly TRBD1 on 5 matching bases. From germline, CDR1 is MGHRA and CDR2 YSYEKL. This CDR3 has 16 residues. With 1 base removed from V and 4 bases from J, the gap between germline ends came to 13 bases.

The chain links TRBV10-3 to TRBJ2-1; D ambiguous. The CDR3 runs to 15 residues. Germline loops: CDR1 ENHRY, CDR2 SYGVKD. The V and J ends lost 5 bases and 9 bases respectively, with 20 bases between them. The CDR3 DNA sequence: TGTGCCATCAGTCAGAGGACGAACAAAGTCAGTGAGCAGTTCTTC. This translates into CAISQRTNKVSEQFF.

The CDR3 DNA follows: TGTGCCAGCAGCCCCCGGGACTTCCCCCTCACAGATACGCAGTATTTT. Translating gives CASSPRDFPLTDTQYF. The rearrangement joins TRBV7-2 to TRBJ2-3, with D perhaps matching TRBD2 (6 bases). CDR3 length: 16 amino acids. Germline V gene data show CDR1 as SGHTA and CDR2 as FQGNSA. The V and J ends lost 5 bases and 2 bases respectively, with 17 bases between them.

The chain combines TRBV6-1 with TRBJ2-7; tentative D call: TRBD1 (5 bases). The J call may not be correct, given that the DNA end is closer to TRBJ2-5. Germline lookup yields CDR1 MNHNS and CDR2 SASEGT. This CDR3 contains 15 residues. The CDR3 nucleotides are TGTGCCAGCAGTGAAGCGGACACTGGTCGGGAGACCCAGTACTTC. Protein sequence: CASSEADTGRETQYF.

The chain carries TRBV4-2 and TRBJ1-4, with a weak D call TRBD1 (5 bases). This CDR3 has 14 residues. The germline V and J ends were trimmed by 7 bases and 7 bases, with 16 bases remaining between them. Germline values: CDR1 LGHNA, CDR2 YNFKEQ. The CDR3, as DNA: TGTGCCAGCACCCGCGGGACCAGTCCTGAAAAACTGTTTTTT. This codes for CASTRGTSPEKLFF.

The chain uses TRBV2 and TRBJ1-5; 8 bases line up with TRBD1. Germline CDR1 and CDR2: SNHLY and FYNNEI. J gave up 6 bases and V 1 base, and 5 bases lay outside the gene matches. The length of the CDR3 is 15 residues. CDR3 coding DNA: TGTGCCAGCAGTGAAGGGACAGGGCTAAGTCAGCCCCAGCATTTT. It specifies CASSEGTGLSQPQHF. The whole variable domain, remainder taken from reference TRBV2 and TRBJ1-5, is EPEVTQTPSHQVTQMGQEVILRCVPISNHLYFYWYRQILGQKVEFLVSFYNNEISEKSEIFDDQFSVERPDGSNFTLKIRSTKLEDSAMYFCASSEGTGLSQPQHFGDGTRLSIL.

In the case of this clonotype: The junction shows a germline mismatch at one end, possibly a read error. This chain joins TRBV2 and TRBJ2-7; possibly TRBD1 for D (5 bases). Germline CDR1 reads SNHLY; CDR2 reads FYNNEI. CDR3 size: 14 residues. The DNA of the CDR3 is TGTGCCAGCAGGGAAGACAGTCTGCCCTACGAGCAGTACTTC. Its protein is CASREDSLPYEQYF.

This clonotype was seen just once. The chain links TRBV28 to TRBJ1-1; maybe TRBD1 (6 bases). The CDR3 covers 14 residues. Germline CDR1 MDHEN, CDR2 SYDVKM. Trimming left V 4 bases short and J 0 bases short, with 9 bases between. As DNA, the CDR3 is TGTGCCAGCAGTTACACAGGGATGAACACTGAAGCTTTCTTT. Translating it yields CASSYTGMNTEAFF. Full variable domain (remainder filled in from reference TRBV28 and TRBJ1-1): DVKVTQSSRYLVKRTGEKVFLECVQDMDHENMFWYRQDPGLGLRLIYFSYDVKMKEKGDIPEGYSVSREKKERFSLILESASTNQTSMYLCASSYTGMNTEAFFGQGTRLTVV.

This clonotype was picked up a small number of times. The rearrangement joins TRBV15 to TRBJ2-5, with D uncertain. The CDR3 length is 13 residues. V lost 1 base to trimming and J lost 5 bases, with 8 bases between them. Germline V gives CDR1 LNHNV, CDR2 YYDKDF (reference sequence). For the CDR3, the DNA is TGTGCCACCAGCAGAGCGGAGTGGGAGACCCAGTACTTC. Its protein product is CATSRAEWETQYF.

The CDR3 nucleotides read TGTGCCAGCGGTAGCCGGGCGTCACCAAATCAGCCCCAGCATTTT. Translating gives CASGSRASPNQPQHF. V is TRBV27 and J is TRBJ1-5; no definite D call. The V and J ends lost 8 bases and 4 bases respectively, with 18 bases between them. CDR3 length equals 15 residues. Germline V gene lookup returns CDR1 MNHEY and CDR2 SMNVEV (reference sequence).

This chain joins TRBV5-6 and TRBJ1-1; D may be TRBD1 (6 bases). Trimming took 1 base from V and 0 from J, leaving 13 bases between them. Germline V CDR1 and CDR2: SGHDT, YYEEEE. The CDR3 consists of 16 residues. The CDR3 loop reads CASSLWGHLMNTEAFF. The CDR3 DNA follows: TGTGCCAGCAGCTTGTGGGGACACCTGATGAACACTGAAGCTTTCTTT.

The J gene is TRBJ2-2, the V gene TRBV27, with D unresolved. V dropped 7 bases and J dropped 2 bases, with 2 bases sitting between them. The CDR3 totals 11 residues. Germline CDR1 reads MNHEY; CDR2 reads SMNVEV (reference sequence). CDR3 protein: CASKNTGELFF. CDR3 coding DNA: TGTGCCAGCAAAAACACCGGGGAGCTGTTTTTT.